This is a list of T cell receptor beta chains from one sample in a study of T cell repertoires in cytomegalovirus infection. TCRdb reprocessed the reads with MiXCR, giving one entry per CDR3 protein. The repertoire holds 200,000 to 250,000 distinct CDR3 sequences, with 22% as singletons. The sample was CD8+ T cells from PBMCs. These receptors were taken from a human donor in good health (CMV status not recorded). Some clones in this sample may be carry-over from other donors' samples. Each CDR3 is given with its conserved first and last residue. The D gene is left open where the match is weak. Only part of the rows carry a size: once, few, many, or a class if the clone is expanded.

J: TRBJ1-2; size: NA; length: 13; D: NA; V: TRBV6-5; CDR3: CASSYGVGYGYTF; DNA: TGTGCCAGCAGTTACGGGGTTGGTTATGGCTACACCTTC
J: TRBJ1-1; size: few; length: 13; D: NA; V: TRBV20-1; CDR3: CSATTGQNTEAFF; DNA: TGCAGTGCTACGACCGGGCAGAACACTGAAGCTTTCTTT
J: TRBJ1-1; size: NA; length: 13; D: NA; V: TRBV2; CDR3: CAGLWGVSTEAFF; DNA: TGTGCCGGCCTTTGGGGTGTGTCCACTGAAGCTTTCTTT
J: TRBJ2-1; size: few; length: 15; D: TRBD2; V: TRBV12-3/TRBV12-4; CDR3: CASRSAGTSGNEQFF; DNA: TGTGCCAGCAGGTCCGCCGGGACTAGCGGTAATGAGCAGTTCTTC
J: TRBJ2-3; size: few; length: 13; D: NA; V: TRBV27; CDR3: CASSWVSTDTQYF; DNA: TGTGCCAGCAGTTGGGTTAGCACAGATACGCAGTATTTT
J: TRBJ2-7; size: NA; length: 13; D: TRBD1; V: TRBV7-9; CDR3: CASNGQETYEQYF; DNA: TGTGCCAGCAACGGACAGGAAACCTACGAGCAGTACTTC
J: TRBJ2-7; size: few; length: 13; D: NA; V: TRBV27; CDR3: CASSFGLRDEQYF; DNA: TGTGCCAGCAGTTTTGGGCTACGCGACGAGCAGTACTTC
J: TRBJ2-3; size: many; length: 14; D: NA; V: TRBV7-2; CDR3: CASSLGAGTDTQYF; DNA: TGTGCCAGCAGCTTAGGGGCGGGGACAGATACGCAGTATTTT
J: TRBJ2-1; size: few; length: 16; D: TRBD1; V: TRBV10-3; CDR3: CAISPRTGSSYNEQFF; DNA: TGTGCCATCAGCCCCCGGACAGGTAGCTCCTACAATGAGCAGTTCTTC
J: TRBJ1-2; size: many; length: 12; D: NA; V: TRBV7-9; CDR3: CASGPQGGGYTF; DNA: TGTGCCAGCGGTCCACAGGGCGGCGGCTACACCTTC
J: TRBJ2-1; size: NA; length: 17; D: NA; V: TRBV2; CDR3: CASSESEGGENHDEQFF; DNA: TGTGCCAGCAGTGAAAGTGAGGGGGGGGAGAATCATGATGAGCAGTTCTTC
J: TRBJ2-7; size: NA; length: 13; D: TRBD2; V: TRBV20-1; CDR3: CSAKRGSSYEQYF; DNA: TGCAGTGCCAAGCGGGGTTCATCCTACGAGCAGTACTTC
J: TRBJ1-1; size: few; length: 13; D: NA; V: TRBV20-1; CDR3: CSARRGRDAEAFF; DNA: TGCAGTGCTAGGAGGGGAAGGGACGCTGAAGCTTTCTTT
J: TRBJ1-2; size: NA; length: 15; D: TRBD1; V: TRBV19; CDR3: CASSIPGQALEGYTF; DNA: TGTGCCAGTAGTATCCCGGGACAGGCTTTGGAGGGCTACACCTTC
J: TRBJ1-4; size: NA; length: 13; D: NA; V: TRBV20-1; CDR3: CSARVPENEKLFF; DNA: TGCAGTGCTAGAGTCCCAGAGAATGAAAAACTGTTTTTT
J: TRBJ2-5; size: many; length: 16; D: TRBD2; V: TRBV7-6; CDR3: CASSLVAGDDQETQYF; DNA: TGTGCCAGCAGCTTAGTGGCGGGGGACGATCAAGAGACCCAGTACTTC
J: TRBJ1-1; size: many; length: 13; D: NA; V: TRBV7-9; CDR3: CASSFSPDTEAFF; DNA: TGTGCCAGCAGCTTTAGCCCTGACACTGAAGCTTTCTTT
J: TRBJ2-1; size: many; length: 16; D: TRBD1; V: TRBV7-2; CDR3: CASSLVGDSSYNEQFF; DNA: TGTGCCAGCAGCTTAGTTGGGGACAGCTCCTACAATGAGCAGTTCTTC
J: TRBJ2-3; size: NA; length: 14; D: NA; V: TRBV28; CDR3: CASSLLTDTDTQYF; DNA: TGTGCCAGCAGTCTTCTGACAGACACAGATACGCAGTATTTT
J: TRBJ1-2; size: many; length: 14; D: NA; V: TRBV4-2; CDR3: CASSQGSGSYGYTF; DNA: TGTGCCAGCAGCCAAGGGTCAGGGTCCTATGGCTACACCTTC
J: TRBJ1-6; size: NA; length: 13; D: TRBD1; V: TRBV2; CDR3: CASRDRGNSPLHF; DNA: TGTGCCAGCAGAGACAGGGGTAATTCACCCCTCCACTTT
J: TRBJ2-7; size: few; length: 15; D: TRBD1; V: TRBV12-3/TRBV12-4; CDR3: CASSPMGQGINEQYF; DNA: TGTGCCAGCAGTCCCATGGGACAGGGGATCAACGAGCAGTACTTC
J: TRBJ1-2; size: many; length: 13; D: NA; V: TRBV19; CDR3: CASSMVASYGYTF; DNA: TGTGCCAGTAGTATGGTCGCCAGCTATGGCTACACCTTC
J: TRBJ2-2; size: many; length: 15; D: TRBD2; V: TRBV12-3/TRBV12-4; CDR3: CASSLTDSGGPELFF; DNA: TGTGCCAGCAGTTTAACCGATAGCGGGGGCCCCGAGCTGTTTTTT
J: TRBJ2-3; size: few; length: 16; D: TRBD2; V: TRBV7-4; CDR3: CASSSLRSGDTDTQYF; DNA: TGTGCCAGCAGCTCACTACGGAGCGGGGACACAGATACGCAGTATTTT
J: TRBJ1-1; size: few; length: 11; D: NA; V: TRBV4-1; CDR3: CASRIRTEAFF; DNA: TGCGCCAGCAGGATACGCACTGAAGCTTTCTTT
J: TRBJ2-3; size: NA; length: 15; D: TRBD2; V: TRBV5-1; CDR3: CASSLLADGTDTQYF; DNA: TGCGCCAGCAGCTTACTAGCGGATGGGACAGATACGCAGTATTTT
J: TRBJ2-1; size: NA; length: 15; D: NA; V: TRBV15; CDR3: CATSSLPGRYNEQFF; DNA: TGTGCCACCAGCAGTTTGCCAGGGAGATACAATGAGCAGTTCTTC
J: TRBJ1-2; size: NA; length: 14; D: NA; V: TRBV3-1; CDR3: CASSQDVPTEGYTF; DNA: TGTGCCAGCAGCCAAGATGTGCCGACAGAAGGCTACACCTTC
J: TRBJ2-7; size: NA; length: 13; D: NA; V: TRBV29-1; CDR3: CSVGPEDTYEQYF; DNA: TGCAGCGTTGGGCCGGAGGACACCTACGAGCAGTACTTC
J: TRBJ1-1; size: many; length: 10; D: NA; V: TRBV7-9; CDR3: CASTPVMAFF; DNA: TGTGCCAGCACCCCGGTTATGGCTTTCTTT